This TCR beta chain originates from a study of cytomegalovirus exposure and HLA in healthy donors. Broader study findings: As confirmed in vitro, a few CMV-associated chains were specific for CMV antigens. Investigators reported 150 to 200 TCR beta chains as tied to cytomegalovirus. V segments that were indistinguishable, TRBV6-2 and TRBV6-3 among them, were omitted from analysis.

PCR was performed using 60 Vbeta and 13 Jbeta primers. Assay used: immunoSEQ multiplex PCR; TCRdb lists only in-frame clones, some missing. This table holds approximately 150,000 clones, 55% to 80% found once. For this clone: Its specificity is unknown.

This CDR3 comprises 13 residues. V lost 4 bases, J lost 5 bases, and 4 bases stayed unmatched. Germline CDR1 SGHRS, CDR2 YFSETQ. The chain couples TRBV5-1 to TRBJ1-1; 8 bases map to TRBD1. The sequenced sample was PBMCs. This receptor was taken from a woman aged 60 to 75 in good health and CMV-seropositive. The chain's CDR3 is CASSEQGVTEAFF. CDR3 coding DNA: TGCGCCAGCAGCGAACAGGGGGTTACTGAAGCTTTCTTT.